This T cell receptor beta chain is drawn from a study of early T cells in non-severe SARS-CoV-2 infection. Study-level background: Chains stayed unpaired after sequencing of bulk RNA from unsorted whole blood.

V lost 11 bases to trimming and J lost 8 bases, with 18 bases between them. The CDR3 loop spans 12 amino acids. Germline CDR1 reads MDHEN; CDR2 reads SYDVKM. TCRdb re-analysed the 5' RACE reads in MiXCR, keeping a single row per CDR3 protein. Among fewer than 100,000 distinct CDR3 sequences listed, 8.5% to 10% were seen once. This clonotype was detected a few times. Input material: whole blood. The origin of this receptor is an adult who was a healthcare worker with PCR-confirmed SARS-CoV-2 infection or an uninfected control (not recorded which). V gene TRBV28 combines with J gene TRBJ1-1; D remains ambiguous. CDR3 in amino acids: CAALSGTLEAFF. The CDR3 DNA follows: TGTGCCGCTTTATCAGGTACTTTGGAAGCTTTCTTT.